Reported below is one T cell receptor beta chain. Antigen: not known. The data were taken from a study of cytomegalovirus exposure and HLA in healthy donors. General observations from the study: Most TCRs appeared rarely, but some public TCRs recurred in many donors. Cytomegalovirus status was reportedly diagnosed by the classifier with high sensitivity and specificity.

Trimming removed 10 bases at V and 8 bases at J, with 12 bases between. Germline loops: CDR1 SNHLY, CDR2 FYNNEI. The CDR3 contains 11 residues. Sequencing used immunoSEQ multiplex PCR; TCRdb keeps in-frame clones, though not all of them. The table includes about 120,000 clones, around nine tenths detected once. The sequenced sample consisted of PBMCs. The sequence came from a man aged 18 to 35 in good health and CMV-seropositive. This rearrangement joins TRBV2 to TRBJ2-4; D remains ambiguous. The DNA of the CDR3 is TGTGCCACCCGTTTAATCGACATTCAGTACTTC. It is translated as CATRLIDIQYF.